This TCR beta chain was documented in a study of human T cells and chemical hapten exposure (dated by TCRdb to 2020 to 2023). Regarding the study in general: For sensitization, 2% DPC in acetone was applied to a 2 cm by 2 cm area of upper inner arm skin. In alopecia patients, the study followed how the peripheral blood TCR repertoire changed in vivo over primary and secondary sensitization to diphenylcyclopropenone (DPC), a hapten. Libraries were pooled for sequencing, and per-sample TCR yields varied mainly because of small differences in library volumes within the pool. Throughout the study period of roughly 24 weeks, patients also received therapeutic DPC doses to the scalp every week. Around 30 alopecia patients provided blood for TCR sequencing at one to four time points (pre-sensitization, 2, 6 and 24 weeks). Blood samples were taken from patients before sensitization (week 0) and at 2, 6 and about 24 weeks after DPC sensitization. The patient cohort, mostly female, included alopecia areata with under or over 50% scalp involvement, alopecia totalis and alopecia universalis. Patch tests used Finn chambers with 0.01% DPC on the upper back, scored after 6 days by International Contact Dermatitis Research Group standards.

V lost 4 bases and J lost 5 bases, and the count of bases not matched to a germline gene is 6. CDR1 and CDR2, per the germline V gene (reference sequence), are LNHDA and SQIVND. From the cysteine up to the phenylalanine, the CDR3 has a length of 15 residues. Solely the CDR3 DNA is kept, with 45 bases framed from the first base. This clonotype was counted ten times or more. Its antigen remains unidentified. No per-base quality is available; no much larger clone lies one base away. Libraries were constructed by RACE. The sequencer was a NextSeq 500. During library preparation, unique molecular identifiers were attached to individual cDNA molecules so that TCRs could be counted quantitatively and reproducibly. Both TCR alpha and TCR beta chains were sequenced from each blood RNA sample. As for how the authors treated the data: The median number of TCRs per sample was over 95,000, ranging from 23,224 to 690,600. V, J and CDR3 annotation of the TCR reads was performed with the Decombinator software suite. For the PS versus PT1 abundance plots, all samples were subsampled to the same number of TCRs (28,000). TCRs were defined as expanded if absent before sensitization and observed at least eight times at the 2-week time point. The public reads were run again by TCRdb, first through fastp at Q25 and then through MiXCR, and only productive beta chains were kept. Each record represents a unique CDR3 protein, reported with the most common genes and DNA among its rows. TCRdb, not the original authors, processed these V and J calls. This sample is represented by about 40,000 distinct CDR3 sequences; around 3.2% of them were singletons. The ten largest make up more than 6.5% of the sample.

Taken with the paper, the label for time point translates to: patch test 2, 6 weeks after DPC sensitization. In the paper's terms, the treatment or condition label means: therapeutic diphenylcyclopropenone sensitization with weekly scalp DPC. Blood at each patch-test visit was drawn before the patch test was applied. Patients were considered eligible if aged 18 to 70, diagnosed with alopecia and deemed suitable for DPC therapy, and patients were excluded if pregnant. Total RNA was extracted from unfractionated whole blood collected in Tempus Blood RNA tubes. What the authors observed across the whole study: After repeated subsampling, the strength of the expansion versus patch-test correlation and the threshold at which it became significant changed. Patch test score was positively correlated with the number of PT1 expanded TCRs, with significance at thresholds 8, 16 and 32 but not at 4. Expanded TCRs formed significantly more large CDR3 similarity clusters than pre-sensitization or healthy control sets, consistent with antigen-driven responses. Because every patient had alopecia, a presumed autoimmune disease, the patients' immune response might differ from that of healthy individuals. DPC sensitization did not change the number of TCRs with a frequency above 1 in 1000, and there was no evidence of changes in global repertoire structure.

The receptor's source is a man in his forties or fifties with alopecia areata. Some clones in this sample may be carry-over from other donors' samples. The rearrangement joined TRBV19 to TRBJ2-4, and TRBD2 aligns with 9 junction nucleotides. The sample in question was whole blood, obtained in connection with sensitization to the hapten diphenylcyclopropenone (DPC). DNA sequence: TGTGCCAGTAGTACAAAAGAGCGGGGGGAAAACATTCAGTACTTC. Its translation is CASSTKERGENIQYF.